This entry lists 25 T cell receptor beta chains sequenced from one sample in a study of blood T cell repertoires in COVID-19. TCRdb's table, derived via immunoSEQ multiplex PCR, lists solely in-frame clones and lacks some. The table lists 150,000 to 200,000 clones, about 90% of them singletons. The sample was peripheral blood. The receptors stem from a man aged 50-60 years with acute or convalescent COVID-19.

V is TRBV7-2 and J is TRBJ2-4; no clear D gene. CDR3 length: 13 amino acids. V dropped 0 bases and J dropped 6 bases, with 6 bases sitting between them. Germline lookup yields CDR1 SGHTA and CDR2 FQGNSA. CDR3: CASSLAPGNIQYF. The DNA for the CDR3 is TGTGCCAGCAGCTTAGCCCCAGGAAACATTCAGTACTTC.

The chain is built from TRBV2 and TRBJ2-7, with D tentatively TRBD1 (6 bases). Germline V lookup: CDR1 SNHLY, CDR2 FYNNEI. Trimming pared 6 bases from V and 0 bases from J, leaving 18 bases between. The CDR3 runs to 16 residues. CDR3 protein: CASRENQGSPSYEQYF. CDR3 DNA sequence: TGTGCCAGCAGAGAAAACCAGGGGTCCCCCTCCTACGAGCAGTACTTC.

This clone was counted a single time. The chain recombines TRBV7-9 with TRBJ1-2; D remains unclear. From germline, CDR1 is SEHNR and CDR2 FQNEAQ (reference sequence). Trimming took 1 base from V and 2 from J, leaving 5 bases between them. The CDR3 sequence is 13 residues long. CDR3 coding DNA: TGTGCCAGCAGCTTAGACACAAACTATGGCTACACCTTC. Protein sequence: CASSLDTNYGYTF.

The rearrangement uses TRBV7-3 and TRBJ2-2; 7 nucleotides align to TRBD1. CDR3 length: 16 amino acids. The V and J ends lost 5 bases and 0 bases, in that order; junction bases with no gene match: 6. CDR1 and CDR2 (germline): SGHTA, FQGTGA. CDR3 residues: CASSPGTVANTGELFF. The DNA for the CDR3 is TGTGCCAGCAGCCCCGGGACAGTCGCGAACACCGGGGAGCTGTTTTTT.

CDR3 sequence reads: CSAILGQPQYF. CDR3 coding DNA: TGCAGTGCTATACTGGGACAGCCGCAGTACTTC. The V call is TRBV20-1, the J call TRBJ2-7, with TRBD1 matching over 7 bases. There are 11 residues in the CDR3. Germline values: CDR1 DFQATT, CDR2 SNEGSKA (reference sequence). After removal of 4 bases from V and 9 bases from J, the junction contained 6 bases not matched to a gene.

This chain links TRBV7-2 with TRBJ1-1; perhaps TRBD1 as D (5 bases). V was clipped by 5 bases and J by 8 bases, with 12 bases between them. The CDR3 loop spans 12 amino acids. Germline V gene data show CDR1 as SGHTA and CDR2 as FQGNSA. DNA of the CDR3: TGTGCCAGCAGCATAAACAGGCCGGAAGCTTTCTTT. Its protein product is CASSINRPEAFF.

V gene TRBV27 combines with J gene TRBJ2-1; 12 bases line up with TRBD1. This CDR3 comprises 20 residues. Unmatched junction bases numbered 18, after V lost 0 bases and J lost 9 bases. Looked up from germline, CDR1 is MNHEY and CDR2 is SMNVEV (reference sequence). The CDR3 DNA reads TGTGCCAGCAGTTTATCGCGGGGGGGAACTCGGGACAGGGGGCATAGTGAGCAGTTCTTC. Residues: CASSLSRGGTRDRGHSEQFF.

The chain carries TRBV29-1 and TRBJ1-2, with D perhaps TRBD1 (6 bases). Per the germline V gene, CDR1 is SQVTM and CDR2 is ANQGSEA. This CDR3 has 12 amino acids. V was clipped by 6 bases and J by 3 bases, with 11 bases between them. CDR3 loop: CSVDTGYYGYTF. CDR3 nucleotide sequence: TGCAGCGTAGATACAGGGTACTATGGCTACACCTTC.

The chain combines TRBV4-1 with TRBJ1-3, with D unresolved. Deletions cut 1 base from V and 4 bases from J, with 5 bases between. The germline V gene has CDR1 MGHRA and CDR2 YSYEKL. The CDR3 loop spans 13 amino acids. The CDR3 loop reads CASSQVLGNTIYF. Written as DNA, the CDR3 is TGCGCCAGCAGCCAAGTCCTAGGAAACACCATATATTTT.

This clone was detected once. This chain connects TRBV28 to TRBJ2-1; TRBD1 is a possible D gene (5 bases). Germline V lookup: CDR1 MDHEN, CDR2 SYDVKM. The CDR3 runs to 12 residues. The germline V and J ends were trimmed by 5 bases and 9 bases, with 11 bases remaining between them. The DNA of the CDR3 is TGTGCCAGCAGTCAAGGGGCTCCTGAGCAGTTCTTC. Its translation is CASSQGAPEQFF.

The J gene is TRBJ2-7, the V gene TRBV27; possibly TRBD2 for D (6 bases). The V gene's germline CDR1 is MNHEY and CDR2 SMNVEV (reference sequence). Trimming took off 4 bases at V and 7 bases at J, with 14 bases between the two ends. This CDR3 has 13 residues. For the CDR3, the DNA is TGTGCCAGCAGTTACGCAGGGAGGAGGGAGCAGTACTTC. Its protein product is CASSYAGRREQYF.

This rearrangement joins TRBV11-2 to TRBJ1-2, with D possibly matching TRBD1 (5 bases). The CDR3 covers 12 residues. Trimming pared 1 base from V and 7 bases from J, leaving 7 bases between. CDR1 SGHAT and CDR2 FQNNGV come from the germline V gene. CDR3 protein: CASSLGTFGYTF. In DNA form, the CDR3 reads TGTGCCAGCAGCTTAGGGACATTTGGCTACACCTTC.

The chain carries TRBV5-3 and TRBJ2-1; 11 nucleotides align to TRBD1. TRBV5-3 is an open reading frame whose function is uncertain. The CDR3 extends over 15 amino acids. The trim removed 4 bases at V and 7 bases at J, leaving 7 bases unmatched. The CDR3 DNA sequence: TGTGCCAGAAGCCCCGGACAGGGGGCTCGGAATGAGCAGTTCTTC. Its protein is CARSPGQGARNEQFF.

The CDR3, as DNA: TGTGCCAGCAGCTTAGATAGGAGTAGCGGGAGATGGGATACGCAGTATTTT. Translation: CASSLDRSSGRWDTQYF. The chain has TRBV11-2 and TRBJ2-3; 9 bases are a match to TRBD2. Germline V lookup: CDR1 SGHAT, CDR2 FQNNGV. The CDR3 runs 17 residues. Trimming cost V 0 bases and J 6 bases; bases outside gene matches: 10.

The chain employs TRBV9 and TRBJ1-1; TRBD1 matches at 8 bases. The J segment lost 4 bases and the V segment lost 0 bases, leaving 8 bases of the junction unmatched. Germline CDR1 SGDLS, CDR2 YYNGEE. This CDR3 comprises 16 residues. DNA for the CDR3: TGTGCCAGCAGCGTAGATCAGGGGGCGGTGAGCACTGAAGCTTTCTTT. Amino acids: CASSVDQGAVSTEAFF.

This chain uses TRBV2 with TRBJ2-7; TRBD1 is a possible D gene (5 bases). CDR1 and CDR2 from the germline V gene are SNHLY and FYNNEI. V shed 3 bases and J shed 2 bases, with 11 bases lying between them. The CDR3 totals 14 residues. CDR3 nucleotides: TGTGCCAGCAGTGAGAAGGACACCGCCTACGAGCAGTACTTC. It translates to CASSEKDTAYEQYF.

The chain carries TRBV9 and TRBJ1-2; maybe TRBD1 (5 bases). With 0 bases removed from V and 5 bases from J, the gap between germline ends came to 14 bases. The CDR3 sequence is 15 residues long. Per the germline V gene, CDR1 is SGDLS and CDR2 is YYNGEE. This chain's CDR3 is CASSVGKGKFYGYTF. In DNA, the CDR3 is TGTGCCAGCAGCGTAGGGAAGGGGAAATTTTATGGCTACACCTTC.

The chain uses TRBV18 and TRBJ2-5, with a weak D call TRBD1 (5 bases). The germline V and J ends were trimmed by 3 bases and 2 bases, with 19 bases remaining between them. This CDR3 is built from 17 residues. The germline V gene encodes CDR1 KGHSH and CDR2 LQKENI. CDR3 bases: TGTGCCAGCTCACCCCTGCTAACAGGAAACCATCAAGAGACCCAGTACTTC. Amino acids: CASSPLLTGNHQETQYF.

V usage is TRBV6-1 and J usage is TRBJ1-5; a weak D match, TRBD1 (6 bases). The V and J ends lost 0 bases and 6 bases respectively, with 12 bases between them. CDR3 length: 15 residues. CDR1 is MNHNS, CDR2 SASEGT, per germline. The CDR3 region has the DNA TGTGCCAGCAGTGAAGCGCCAGGGGCGGTTCAGCCCCAGCATTTT. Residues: CASSEAPGAVQPQHF.

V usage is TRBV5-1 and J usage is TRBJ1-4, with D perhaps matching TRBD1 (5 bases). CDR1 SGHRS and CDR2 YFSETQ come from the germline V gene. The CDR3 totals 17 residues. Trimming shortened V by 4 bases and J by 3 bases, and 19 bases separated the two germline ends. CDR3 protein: CASSPGRGSTANEKLFF. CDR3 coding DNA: TGCGCCAGCAGCCCGGGCCGGGGGAGTACGGCTAATGAAAAACTGTTTTTT.

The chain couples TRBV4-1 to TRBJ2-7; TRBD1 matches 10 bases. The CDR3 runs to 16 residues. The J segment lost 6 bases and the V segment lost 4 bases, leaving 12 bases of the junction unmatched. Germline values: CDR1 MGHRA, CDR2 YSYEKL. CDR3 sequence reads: CASSPNWDRGWGEQYF. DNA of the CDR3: TGCGCCAGCAGCCCAAATTGGGACAGGGGCTGGGGCGAGCAGTACTTC.

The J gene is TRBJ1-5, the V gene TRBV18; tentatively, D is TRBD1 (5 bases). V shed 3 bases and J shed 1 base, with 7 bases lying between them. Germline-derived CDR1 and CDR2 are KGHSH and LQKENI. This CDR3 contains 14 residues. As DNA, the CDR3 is TGTGCCAGCTCACCGGCAGGGAGCAATCAGCCCCAGCATTTT. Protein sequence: CASSPAGSNQPQHF.

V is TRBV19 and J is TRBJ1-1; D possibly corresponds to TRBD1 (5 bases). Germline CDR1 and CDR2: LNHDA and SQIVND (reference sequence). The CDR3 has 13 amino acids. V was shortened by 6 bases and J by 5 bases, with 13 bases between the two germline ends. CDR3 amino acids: CASRPSGETEAFF. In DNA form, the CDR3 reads TGTGCCAGTAGACCGTCGGGGGAAACTGAAGCTTTCTTT.

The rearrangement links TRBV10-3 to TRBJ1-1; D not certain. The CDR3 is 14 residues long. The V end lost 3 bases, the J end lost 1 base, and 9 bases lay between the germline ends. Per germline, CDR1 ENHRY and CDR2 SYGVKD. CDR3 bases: TGTGCCATCAGTGAACAGCCGACGAACACTGAAGCTTTCTTT. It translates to CAISEQPTNTEAFF.

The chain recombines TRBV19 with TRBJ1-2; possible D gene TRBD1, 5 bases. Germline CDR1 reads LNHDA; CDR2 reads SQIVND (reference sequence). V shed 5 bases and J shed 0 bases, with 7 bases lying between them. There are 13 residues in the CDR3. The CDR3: CASSYRSNYGYTF. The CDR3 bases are TGTGCCAGTAGTTACAGGTCTAACTATGGCTACACCTTC.